This T cell receptor beta chain was sequenced for a study of T cell clones after liver transplantation. Overall study: TCRbeta sequencing after a pre-transplant mixed lymphocyte reaction identified graft-donor-reactive clones, later tracked in post-transplant blood.

TCRdb's copy holds only in-frame clones and misses some; the assay was immunoSEQ multiplex PCR. The data show some 50,000 clones, about 70% seen once. Findings of the study overall: A larger donor-reactive than third-party decline suggested partial antigen-specific deletion.

CDR1 is SGHRS, CDR2 YFSETQ, per germline. V was pared by 6 bases and J by 7 bases, with 19 bases between. This CDR3 has 14 amino acids. Concerning this clone itself: Its target is not known.

The V gene is TRBV5-1, the J gene TRBJ1-2; D is ambiguous. The sequencing here drew on CD4+ T cells from blood, taken at the 22-month timepoint. This receptor was identified in a human patient who received a liver transplant. The T cells may partly be graft donor cells. Here the CDR3 DNA reads TGCGCCAGCAACCCTTCTACCGACTCGGGTGGCTACACCTTC. This encodes CASNPSTDSGGYTF.